This TCR beta chain comes out of a study of T cell responses to AZD1222 COVID-19 vaccine. The CDR3 is 16 residues long. The V end lost 2 bases, the J end lost 5 bases, and 15 bases lay between the germline ends. Germline CDR1 and CDR2: SGHVS and FNYEAQ. Points from the study as a whole: Sampling that yielded the repertoires occurred only after the peak T cell response. Spike-specific TCR repertoires showed rising breadth and depth after two AZD1222 doses. Baseline serostatus was positive in only a handful of AZD1222 recipients.

Profiling relied on immunoSEQ multiplex PCR, and the TCRdb table lists in-frame clones only, not all of them. Of about 96,000 clones listed, roughly nine tenths are singletons. Details on this clone: The antigen remains unidentified.

The V and J genes are TRBV7-6 and TRBJ2-2; D is possibly TRBD1 (7 bases). The sample was peripheral blood, taken on day 0 of AZD1222 vaccination. This TCR was sampled from an adult in good health. The CDR3 spells CASSLSSQGGTGELFF. The DNA for the CDR3 is TGTGCCAGCAGCTTATCATCGCAGGGGGGAACCGGGGAGCTGTTTTTT. Filled out from reference TRBV7-6 and TRBJ2-2, the complete variable domain reads GAGVSQSPRYKVTKRGQDVALRCDPISGHVSLYWYRQALGQGPEFLTYFNYEAQQDKSGLPNDRFSAERPEGSISTLTIQRTEQRDSAMYRCASSLSSQGGTGELFFGEGSRLTVL.